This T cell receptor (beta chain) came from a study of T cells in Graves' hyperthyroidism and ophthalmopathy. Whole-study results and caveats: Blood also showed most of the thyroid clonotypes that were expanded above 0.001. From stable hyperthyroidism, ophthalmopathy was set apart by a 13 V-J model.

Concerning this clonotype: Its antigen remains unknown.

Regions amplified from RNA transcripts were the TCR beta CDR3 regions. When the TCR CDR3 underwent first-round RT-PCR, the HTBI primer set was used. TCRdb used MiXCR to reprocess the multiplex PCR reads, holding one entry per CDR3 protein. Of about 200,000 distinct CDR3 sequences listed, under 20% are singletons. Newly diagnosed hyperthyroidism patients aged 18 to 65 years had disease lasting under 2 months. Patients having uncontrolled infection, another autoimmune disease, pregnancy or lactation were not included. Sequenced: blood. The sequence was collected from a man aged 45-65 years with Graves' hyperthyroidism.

CDR3 in DNA: TGTGCCAGCAGCTCCTTCGGGGGCACTGAAGCTTTCTTT. It translates to CASSSFGGTEAFF. This chain connects TRBV7-3 to TRBJ1-1, with TRBD1 as a possible D gene (5 bases). CDR1 and CDR2 (germline): SGHTA, FQGTGA. V shed 4 bases and J shed 4 bases, with 10 bases lying between them. The CDR3 length is 13 residues.